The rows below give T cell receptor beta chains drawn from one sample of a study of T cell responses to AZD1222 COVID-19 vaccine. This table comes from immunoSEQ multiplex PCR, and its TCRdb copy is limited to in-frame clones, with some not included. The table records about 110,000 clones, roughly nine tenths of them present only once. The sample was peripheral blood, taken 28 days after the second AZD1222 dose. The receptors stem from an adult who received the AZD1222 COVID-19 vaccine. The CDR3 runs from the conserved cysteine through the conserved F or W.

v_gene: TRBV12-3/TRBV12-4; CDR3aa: CASSNSGWGEQYF
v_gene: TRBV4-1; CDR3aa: CASSQGGSNEQFF
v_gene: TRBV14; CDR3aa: CASSQGGQGISPLHF
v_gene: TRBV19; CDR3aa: CASSGGTGDYEQYF
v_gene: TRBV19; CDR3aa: CATLEGYSNQPQHF
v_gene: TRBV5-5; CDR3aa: CASSLVYGGADYGYTF
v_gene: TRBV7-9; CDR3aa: CASSIPGNLNTEAFF
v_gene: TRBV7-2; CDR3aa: CASNPTGTNEKLFF
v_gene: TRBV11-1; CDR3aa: CASSPGTDNSPLHF
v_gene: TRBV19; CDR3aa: CASRSRGWEDTQYF
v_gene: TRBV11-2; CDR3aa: CASSLFGEAFF
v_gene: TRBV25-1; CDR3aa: CASRQTSTDTQYF
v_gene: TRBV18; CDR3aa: CASSPGQGGSNQPQHF
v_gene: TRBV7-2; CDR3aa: CASSLDPPGSEQYF
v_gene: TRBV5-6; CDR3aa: CASSRQGANQPQHF
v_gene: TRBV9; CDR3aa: CASSVEGSRQGNTIYF
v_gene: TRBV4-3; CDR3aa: CASSQSRRASGNTIYF
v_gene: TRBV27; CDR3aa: CASSYSGERKTQYF
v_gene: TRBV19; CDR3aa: CASRFGTGDGYTF
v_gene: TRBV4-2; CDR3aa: CASSPGGNTQYF
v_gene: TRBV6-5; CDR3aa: CASSSFGTGHQPQHF
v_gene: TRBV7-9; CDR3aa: CASSASYEQYF
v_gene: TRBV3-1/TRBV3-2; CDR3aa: CASSQDRGLYGYTF
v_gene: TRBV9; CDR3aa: CASSVGGGTYEQYF
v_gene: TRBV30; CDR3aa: CAWARGAGAYGYTF
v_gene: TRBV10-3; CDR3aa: CAISGSGGPQETQYF
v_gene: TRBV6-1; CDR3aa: CASSESMGGAYEQYF
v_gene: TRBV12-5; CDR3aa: CASGLEDNQPQHF
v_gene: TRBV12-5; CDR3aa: CASGLVQSGGNTIYF
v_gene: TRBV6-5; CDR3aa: CASSFLAGGPGGELFF
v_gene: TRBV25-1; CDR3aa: CASSAYTVHNEKLFF
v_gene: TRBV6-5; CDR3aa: CASSQNQGSHTEAFF
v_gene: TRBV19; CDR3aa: CASSIGTPTGELFF
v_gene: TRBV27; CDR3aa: CASSFTGWGEAFF
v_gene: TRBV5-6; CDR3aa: CASSLGQDYGYTF
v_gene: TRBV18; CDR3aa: CASSLRTDPGNTIYF
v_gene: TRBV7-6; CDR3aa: CASSRSGGHTDTQYF
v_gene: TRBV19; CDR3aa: CASSIVGYSSPTDTQYF
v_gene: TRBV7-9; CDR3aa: CASNPDTSYEQYF
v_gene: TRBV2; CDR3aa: CASRQETSNEKLFF
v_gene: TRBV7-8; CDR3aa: CASSHRDREQFF
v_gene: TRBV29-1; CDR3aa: CSGSGGTEAFF
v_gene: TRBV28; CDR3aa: CASSLFQVNQPQHF
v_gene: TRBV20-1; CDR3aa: CSASSGGRNGYGYTF
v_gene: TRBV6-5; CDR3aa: CASSSGTGGDEQYF
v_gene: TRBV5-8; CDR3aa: CASSHGGGGWDYGYTF
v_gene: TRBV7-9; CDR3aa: CASSLVGLQETQYF
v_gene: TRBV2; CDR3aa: CASTKELAGNNEQFF
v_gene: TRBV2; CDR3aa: CASVSGQGLYEQYF
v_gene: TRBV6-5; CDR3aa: CATRDRYYEQYF
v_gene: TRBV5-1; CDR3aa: CASSSDRGEREQYF
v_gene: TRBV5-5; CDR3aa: CASSLGLGYSYEQYF
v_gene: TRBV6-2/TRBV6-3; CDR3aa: CASSFRGEGSQPQHF
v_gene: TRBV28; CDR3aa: CASRHSSNQPQHF
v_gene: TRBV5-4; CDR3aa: CASSLRDPYNEQFF
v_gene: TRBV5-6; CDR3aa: CASSSGTYGYTF
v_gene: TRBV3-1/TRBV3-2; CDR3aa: CASSPYGQGDGYTF
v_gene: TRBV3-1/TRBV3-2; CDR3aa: CASSGTYSYEQYF
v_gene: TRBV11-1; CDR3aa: CASSGGQGAGEAFF